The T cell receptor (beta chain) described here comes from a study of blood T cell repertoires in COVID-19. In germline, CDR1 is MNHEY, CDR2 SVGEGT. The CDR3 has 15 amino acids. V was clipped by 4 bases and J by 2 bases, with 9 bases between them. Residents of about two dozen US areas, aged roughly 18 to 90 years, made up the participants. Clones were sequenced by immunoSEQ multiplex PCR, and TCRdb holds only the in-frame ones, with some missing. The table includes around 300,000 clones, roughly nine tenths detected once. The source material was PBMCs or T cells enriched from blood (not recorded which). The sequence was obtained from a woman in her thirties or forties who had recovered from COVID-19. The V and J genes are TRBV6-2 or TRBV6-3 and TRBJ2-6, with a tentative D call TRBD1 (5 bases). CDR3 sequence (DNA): TGTGCCAGCAGTTGGGGCAATCCTGGGGCCAACGTCCTGACTTTC. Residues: CASSWGNPGANVLTF.